These T cell receptor beta chains were read from a single sample in a study of T cell changes during pregnancy in multiple sclerosis. The repertoire was sequenced with immunoSEQ multiplex PCR; TCRdb's copy has only in-frame clones and lacks some. Here the sample spans over 50,000 clones, approximately 90% being singletons. Sample: peripheral blood, taken in the first trimester of pregnancy. Receptors originate from a female donor in good health, enrolled as a control in a pregnancy study. CDR3s include the opening cysteine and the closing phenylalanine or tryptophan. A D gene is named only where the DNA matches it firmly. Size is omitted from some rows. Given values are once, few, many or a class for expanded clones.

d_call	v_call	j_call	clone_size	cdr3_nt	cdr3_aa
TRBD1	TRBV15	TRBJ2-7	-	TGTGCCACCAGCACCATGGGACAGGGCGAGCAGTACTTC	CATSTMGQGEQYF
TRBD2	TRBV25-1	TRBJ2-1	-	TGTGCCAGCAGTGGTAGCGGGTGGGATGAGCAGTTCTTC	CASSGSGWDEQFF
TRBD1	TRBV6-5	TRBJ2-7	-	TGTGCCAGCAGTTACGGGACAGGGCTGGGATACGAGCAGTACTTC	CASSYGTGLGYEQYF
TRBD1	TRBV11-2	TRBJ1-2	-	TGTGCCAGCAGCACAGGGGCTAACTATGGCTACACCTTC	CASSTGANYGYTF
-	TRBV5-1	TRBJ1-4	-	TGCGCCAGCAGCTTGGGAGTGGAGGAAAAACTGTTTTTT	CASSLGVEEKLFF
-	TRBV4-3	TRBJ2-1	-	TGCGCCAGCAGCCAGTCGCGGGGGCGGGGTCCCAATGAGCAGTTCTTC	CASSQSRGRGPNEQFF
-	TRBV7-2	TRBJ2-2	-	TGTGCCAGCAGCATGAGCCTCGGGGAGCTGTTTTTT	CASSMSLGELFF
-	TRBV6-5	TRBJ1-2	-	TGTGCCAGCAGTTCGGGGGGCTTAGGTTTCTATGGCTACACCTTC	CASSSGGLGFYGYTF
TRBD1	TRBV4-2	TRBJ2-6	-	TGTGCCAGCAGCCAAGACCAGGGGGCTGGGGCCAACGTCCTGACTTTC	CASSQDQGAGANVLTF
TRBD1	TRBV27	TRBJ1-6	few	TGTGCCAGCAGTTACACAGGGGGCTCACCCCTCCACTTT	CASSYTGGSPLHF
-	TRBV21-1	TRBJ1-2	once	TGTGCCAGCAGCAAAGGACAGGGCTATGGCTACACCTTC	CASSKGQGYGYTF
TRBD1	TRBV18	TRBJ1-5	-	TGTGCCAGCTCACCTACAGGGGGCAATCAGCCCCAGCATTTT	CASSPTGGNQPQHF
TRBD1	TRBV7-2	TRBJ1-6	-	TGTGCCAGCAGCCCACACAGGGGTAGCTCCTATAATTCACCCCTCCACTTT	CASSPHRGSSYNSPLHF
TRBD2	TRBV5-1	TRBJ2-3	-	TGCGCCAGCAGCTTGGATCTGTCGGGGGGGGCGGATACGCAGTATTTT	CASSLDLSGGADTQYF
TRBD2	TRBV9	TRBJ2-1	once	TGTGCCAGCAGCGTAGCCCCAGCGGGGGGAAACAATGAGCAGTTCTTC	CASSVAPAGGNNEQFF
TRBD1	TRBV9	TRBJ1-1	-	TGTGCCAGCAGCGTAGGGACAGGGGTGGGGACTGAAGCTTTCTTT	CASSVGTGVGTEAFF
-	TRBV29-1	TRBJ2-7	-	TGCAGCGTTGAAACAGGGAATACCTACGAGCAGTACTTC	CSVETGNTYEQYF
TRBD1	TRBV29-1	TRBJ1-2	-	TGCAGCGTCCTCGGACAGGGGACCTATGGCTACACCTTC	CSVLGQGTYGYTF
-	TRBV27	TRBJ2-7	-	TGTGCCAGCAGTTTAGGGACGCCTTCCACGGGAGCTCTCGAGCAGTACTTC	CASSLGTPSTGALEQYF